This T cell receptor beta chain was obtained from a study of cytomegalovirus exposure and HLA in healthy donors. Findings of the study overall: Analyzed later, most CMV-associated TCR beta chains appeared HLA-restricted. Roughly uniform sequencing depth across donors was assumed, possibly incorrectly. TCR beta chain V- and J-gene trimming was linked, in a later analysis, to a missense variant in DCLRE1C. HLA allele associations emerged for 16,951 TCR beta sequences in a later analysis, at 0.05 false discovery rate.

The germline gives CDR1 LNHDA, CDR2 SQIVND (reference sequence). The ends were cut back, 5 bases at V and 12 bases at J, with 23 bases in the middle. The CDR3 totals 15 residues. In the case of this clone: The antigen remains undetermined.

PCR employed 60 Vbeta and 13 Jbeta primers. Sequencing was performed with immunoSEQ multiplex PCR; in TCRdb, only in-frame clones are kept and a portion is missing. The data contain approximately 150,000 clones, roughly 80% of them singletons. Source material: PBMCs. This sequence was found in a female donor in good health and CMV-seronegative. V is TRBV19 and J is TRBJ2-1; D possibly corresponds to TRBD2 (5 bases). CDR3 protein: CASSPGLGMGLAQFF. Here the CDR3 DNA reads TGTGCCAGTAGTCCCGGACTTGGGATGGGGTTAGCGCAGTTCTTC.